The 20 T cell receptor beta chains listed next were all sequenced from one sample in a study of T cell clones after liver transplantation. The repertoire was sequenced with immunoSEQ multiplex PCR; TCRdb's copy has only in-frame clones and lacks some. The top ten hold 2.5% to 3.5% of the sample, which has fewer than 85,000 clones, 75% to 90% seen once. Material: CD4+ T cells from blood, obtained at the 22-month timepoint. These receptors originate from a human patient who received a liver transplant. Some T cells may be provided by the graft donor.

The chain recombines TRBV7-2 with TRBJ2-5; 9 bases line up with TRBD2. The V segment lost 2 bases and the J segment 5 bases; nucleotides outside the gene matches: 6. Germline CDR1 reads SGHTA; CDR2 reads FQGNSA. The CDR3 contains 15 residues. CDR3 in DNA: TGTGCCAGCAGCTTAAGCGCGGGGGGGCTGGAGACCCAGTACTTC. The encoded protein is CASSLSAGGLETQYF. Complete variable domain (other parts from reference TRBV7-2 and TRBJ2-5): GAGVSQSPSNKVTEKGKDVELRCDPISGHTALYWYRQSLGQGLEFLIYFQGNSAPDKSGLPSDRFSAERTGGSVSTLTIQRTQQEDSAVYLCASSLSAGGLETQYFGPGTRLLVL.

V gene TRBV29-1 combines with J gene TRBJ2-1; 9 nucleotides agree with TRBD2. V lost 6 bases and J lost 8; bases outside the gene matches: 8. CDR1 is SQVTM and CDR2 is ANQGSEA in the germline V gene. The CDR3 loop spans 13 amino acids. CDR3 loop: CSVDSGSDDEQFF. The CDR3 DNA reads TGCAGCGTAGATAGCGGGAGTGACGATGAGCAGTTCTTC.

The CDR3 loop reads CASSTNSQGNYGYTF. As DNA, the CDR3 is TGTGCCAGCAGCACCAACTCCCAGGGGAACTATGGCTACACCTTC. The chain employs TRBV7-2 and TRBJ1-2; possibly TRBD1 for D (6 bases). Trimming removed 5 bases at V and 2 bases at J, with 15 bases between. Per the germline V gene, CDR1 is SGHTA and CDR2 is FQGNSA. The CDR3 length is 15 residues. The variable domain in full, with the rest retrieved from reference TRBV7-2 and TRBJ1-2, is GAGVSQSPSNKVTEKGKDVELRCDPISGHTALYWYRQSLGQGLEFLIYFQGNSAPDKSGLPSDRFSAERTGGSVSTLTIQRTQQEDSAVYLCASSTNSQGNYGYTFGSGTRLTVV.

This chain's CDR3 is CATQRTSGGQETQYF. DNA of the CDR3: TGTGCCACACAAAGGACTAGCGGGGGCCAAGAGACCCAGTACTTC. The chain combines TRBV6-5 with TRBJ2-5; 13 bases agree with TRBD2. V was pared by 10 bases and J by 1 base, with 6 bases of the junction left unmatched. This CDR3 comprises 15 residues. Per the germline V gene, CDR1 is MNHEY and CDR2 is SVGAGI.

The genes are TRBV2 and TRBJ1-1; TRBD1 matches at 8 bases. Germline V lookup: CDR1 SNHLY, CDR2 FYNNEI. V was pared by 8 bases and J by 0 bases, with 8 bases of the junction left unmatched. The length of the CDR3 is 15 residues. As DNA, the CDR3 is TGTGCCAGCCCCCCCGGGACAGGTATGAACACTGAAGCTTTCTTT. Residues: CASPPGTGMNTEAFF.

The V and J genes are TRBV11-2 and TRBJ2-1; tentative D call: TRBD2 (6 bases). The CDR3 loop spans 17 amino acids. Trimming left V 5 bases short and J 1 base short, with 18 bases between. CDR1 and CDR2 from the germline V gene are SGHAT and FQNNGV. CDR3 protein: CASSPGSGERSYNEQFF. The CDR3 coding sequence is TGTGCCAGCAGCCCGGGATCGGGGGAGAGGTCCTACAATGAGCAGTTCTTC.

The gene calls are TRBV5-1 and TRBJ2-7; D could derive from TRBD1 or TRBD2 (5 bases each). Trimming removed 4 bases from V and 3 bases from J, with 17 bases in between. There are 15 residues in the CDR3. The germline CDR1 and CDR2 sequences are SGHRS and YFSETQ. CDR3 coding DNA: TGCGCCAGCAGCCCGGGACCAGGGACCAACTACGAGCAGTACTTC. It specifies CASSPGPGTNYEQYF.

The table lists this clone with a few counts. The gene calls are TRBV13 and TRBJ2-1; TRBD1 matches at 9 bases. The CDR3 runs to 15 residues. Germline V gene sequence: CDR1 PRHDT, CDR2 FYEKMQ (reference sequence). V shed 7 bases, J shed 4 bases, and the junction held 8 bases outside the gene matches. This CDR3 is CASKQGASVYNEQFF. CDR3 bases: TGTGCCAGCAAACAGGGGGCGAGTGTTTACAATGAGCAGTTCTTC.

The chain has TRBV2 and TRBJ1-1; weak D call: TRBD1 (6 bases). The V end lost 5 bases, the J end lost 1 base, and 20 bases lay between the germline ends. CDR1 is SNHLY, CDR2 FYNNEI, per germline. The CDR3 has 17 residues. The CDR3 is CASSPSPLGGKNTEAFF. In DNA, the CDR3 is TGTGCCAGCAGTCCATCACCTTTAGGGGGGAAGAACACTGAAGCTTTCTTT.

This rearrangement joins TRBV7-3 to TRBJ1-2; D remains ambiguous. Germline V gene sequence: CDR1 SGHTA, CDR2 FQGTGA. Trimming shortened V by 6 bases and J by 2 bases, and 10 bases separated the two germline ends. The CDR3 has 13 residues. The CDR3 DNA sequence: TGTGCCAGCAGTCCCACACCGAACTATGGCTACACCTTC. Translating gives CASSPTPNYGYTF.

The sample holds one count of this clone. V usage is TRBV19 and J usage is TRBJ2-5; D gene ambiguous. V was shortened by 1 base and J by 5 bases, with 14 bases between the two germline ends. The V gene's germline CDR1 is LNHDA and CDR2 SQIVND (reference sequence). The CDR3 sequence is 15 residues long. CDR3 in amino acids: CASSIARTTSETQYF. In DNA, the CDR3 is TGTGCCAGTAGTATAGCCCGGACCACCTCCGAGACCCAGTACTTC.

The chain uses TRBV7-3 and TRBJ1-1; D remains ambiguous. This CDR3 is built from 13 residues. The germline V gene has CDR1 SGHTA and CDR2 FQGTGA. Trimming cost V 5 bases and J 3 bases, with 10 bases left between them. The CDR3 DNA reads as TGTGCCAGCAGCGTAATGGAGGACACTGAAGCTTTCTTT. Residues: CASSVMEDTEAFF.

V gene TRBV12-5 combines with J gene TRBJ2-3; D remains ambiguous. From germline, CDR1 is LGHNT and CDR2 FRNRAP. The CDR3 extends over 15 amino acids. V was cut by 1 base and J by 2 bases, with 10 bases left in between. CDR3 nucleotides: TGTGCTAGTGGTTTGGGAGGACGATCCACAGATACGCAGTATTTT. As protein: CASGLGGRSTDTQYF.

This chain joins TRBV27 and TRBJ2-1, with 9 bases that match TRBD1. The CDR3 is 15 amino acids. V trimming: 5 bases; J trimming: 8 bases; junction bases outside the gene matches: 10. Germline V gene data show CDR1 as MNHEY and CDR2 as SMNVEV (reference sequence). The CDR3 bases are TGTGCCAGCAGTCCCCGGGACAGGGCCACCCATGAGCAGTTCTTC. Encoded protein: CASSPRDRATHEQFF.

This clone has more than one count but fewer than ten. The chain recombines TRBV9 with TRBJ2-1; 10 nucleotides match TRBD2. In germline, CDR1 is SGDLS, CDR2 YYNGEE. The CDR3 is made up of 18 amino acids. The ends lost 0 bases at V and 6 bases at J; junction bases unmatched: 12. This CDR3 reads CASSVASPRTSGFNEQFF. The CDR3 bases are TGTGCCAGCAGCGTAGCCTCCCCTCGGACTAGCGGCTTCAATGAGCAGTTCTTC.

This clone was detected a few times. V gene TRBV5-1 combines with J gene TRBJ1-5; 8 nucleotides agree with TRBD1. This CDR3 is built from 15 residues. Germline V gene lookup returns CDR1 SGHRS and CDR2 YFSETQ. Unmatched junction bases numbered 7, after V lost 5 bases and J lost 3 bases. This chain's CDR3 is CASSPGTGDNQPQHF. DNA of the CDR3: TGCGCCAGCAGTCCTGGGACAGGTGACAATCAGCCCCAGCATTTT.

This chain joins TRBV4-3 and TRBJ1-6, with no clear D. The CDR3 runs to 14 residues. V was shortened by 4 bases and J by 6 bases, with 10 bases between the two germline ends. Germline V gene sequence: CDR1 LGHNA, CDR2 YSLEER. CDR3 coding DNA: TGCGCCAGCAGCCCCCTTGTGGGTAATTCACCCCTCCACTTT. Amino acid sequence: CASSPLVGNSPLHF.

The chain is built from TRBV7-6 and TRBJ2-5; D is possibly TRBD2 (6 bases). CDR3 length equals 16 residues. The germline gives CDR1 SGHVS, CDR2 FNYEAQ. Trimming left V 0 bases short and J 4 bases short, with 15 bases between. CDR3 nucleotides: TGTGCCAGCAGCTTAGCGCAGGGAGGAATGATAGAGACCCAGTACTTC. It specifies CASSLAQGGMIETQYF.

The genes are TRBV29-1 and TRBJ1-1; D not resolved. Deletions cut 7 bases from V and 1 base from J, with 16 bases between. CDR1 is SQVTM and CDR2 is ANQGSEA in the germline V gene. The CDR3 contains 14 residues. The CDR3 sequence is CSGRLGGKNTEAFF. In DNA, the CDR3 is TGCAGCGGCCGCCTGGGCGGGAAGAACACTGAAGCTTTCTTT.

The chain links TRBV7-3 to TRBJ2-1, with unresolved D. The CDR3 is 14 amino acids. The germline CDR1 and CDR2 sequences are SGHTA and FQGTGA. Deletions cut 5 bases from V and 6 bases from J, with 14 bases between. Here the CDR3 reads CASSKGRQSNEQFF. The CDR3 DNA reads TGTGCCAGCAGCAAGGGTCGGCAGTCCAATGAGCAGTTCTTC.